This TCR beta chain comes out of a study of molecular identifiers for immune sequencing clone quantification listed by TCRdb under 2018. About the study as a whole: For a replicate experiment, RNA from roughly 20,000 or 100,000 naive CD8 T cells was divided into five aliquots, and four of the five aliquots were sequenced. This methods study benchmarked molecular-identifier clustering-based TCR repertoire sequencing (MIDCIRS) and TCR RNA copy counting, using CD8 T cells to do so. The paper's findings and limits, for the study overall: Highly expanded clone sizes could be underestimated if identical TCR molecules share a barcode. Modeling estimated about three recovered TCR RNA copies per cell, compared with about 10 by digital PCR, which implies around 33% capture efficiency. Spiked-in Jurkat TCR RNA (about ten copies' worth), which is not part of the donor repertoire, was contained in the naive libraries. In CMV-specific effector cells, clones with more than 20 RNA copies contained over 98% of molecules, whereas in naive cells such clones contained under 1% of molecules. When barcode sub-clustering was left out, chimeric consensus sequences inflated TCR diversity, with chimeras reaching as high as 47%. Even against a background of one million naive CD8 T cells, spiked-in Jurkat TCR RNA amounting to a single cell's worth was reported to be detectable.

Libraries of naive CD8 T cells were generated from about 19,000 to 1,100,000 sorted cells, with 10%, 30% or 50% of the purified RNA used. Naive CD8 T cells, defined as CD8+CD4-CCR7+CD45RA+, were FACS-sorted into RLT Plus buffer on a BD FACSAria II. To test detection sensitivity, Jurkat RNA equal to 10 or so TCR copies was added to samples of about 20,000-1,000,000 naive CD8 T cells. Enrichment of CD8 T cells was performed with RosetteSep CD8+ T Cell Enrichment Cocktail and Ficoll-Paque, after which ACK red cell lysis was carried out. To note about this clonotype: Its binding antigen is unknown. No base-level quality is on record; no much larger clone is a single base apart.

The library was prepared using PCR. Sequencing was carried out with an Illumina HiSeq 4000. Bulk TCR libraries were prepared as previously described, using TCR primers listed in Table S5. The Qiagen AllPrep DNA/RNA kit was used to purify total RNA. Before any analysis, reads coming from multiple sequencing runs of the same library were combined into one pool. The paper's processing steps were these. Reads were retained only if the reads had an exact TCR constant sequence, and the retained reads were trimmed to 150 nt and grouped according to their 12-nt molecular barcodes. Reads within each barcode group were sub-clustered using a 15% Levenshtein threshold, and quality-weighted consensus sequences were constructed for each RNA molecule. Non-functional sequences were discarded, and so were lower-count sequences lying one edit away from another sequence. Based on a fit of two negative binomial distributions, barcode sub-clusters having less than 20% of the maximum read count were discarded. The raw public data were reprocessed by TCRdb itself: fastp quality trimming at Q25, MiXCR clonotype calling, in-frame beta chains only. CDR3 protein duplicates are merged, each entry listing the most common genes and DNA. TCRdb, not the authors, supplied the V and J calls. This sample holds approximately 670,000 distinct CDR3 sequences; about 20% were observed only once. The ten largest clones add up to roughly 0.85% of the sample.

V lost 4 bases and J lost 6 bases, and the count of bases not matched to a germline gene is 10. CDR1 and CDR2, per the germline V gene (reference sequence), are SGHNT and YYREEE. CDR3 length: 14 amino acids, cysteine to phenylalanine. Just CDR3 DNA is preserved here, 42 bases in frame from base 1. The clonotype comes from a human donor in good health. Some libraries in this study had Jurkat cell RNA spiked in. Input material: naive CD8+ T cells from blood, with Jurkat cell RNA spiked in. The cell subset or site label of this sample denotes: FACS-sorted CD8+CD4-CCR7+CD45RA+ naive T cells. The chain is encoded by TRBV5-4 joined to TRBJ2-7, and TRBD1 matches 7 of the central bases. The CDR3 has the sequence CASSVDRQSSEQYF. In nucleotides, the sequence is TGTGCCAGCAGCGTGGACAGGCAGTCATCCGAGCAGTACTTC.